Following are 20 T cell receptor beta chains from one sample sequenced in a study of identical twins. Each CDR3 protein is one row after TCRdb ran MiXCR on the 5' RACE reads. This sample yields 750,000 to 950,000 distinct CDR3 sequences, of which over 9% are seen a single time; under 2% belongs to the top ten. The same sample was also studied in work on yellow fever vaccine responses in identical twins.

The sequencing input was PBMCs. Source of these receptors: a woman aged 18-35 years in good health.

This clonotype was seen only a few times. The rearrangement joins TRBV27 to TRBJ1-5, with D perhaps matching TRBD1 (5 bases). Trimming cost V 5 bases and J 2 bases, with 13 bases left between them. The CDR3 length is 15 residues. Per germline, CDR1 MNHEY and CDR2 SMNVEV (reference sequence). The CDR3 loop is CASSKGFWGNQPQHF. The CDR3 DNA is TGTGCCAGCAGTAAGGGGTTTTGGGGCAATCAGCCCCAGCATTTT.

This clonotype showed up just a few times. This chain connects TRBV15 to TRBJ2-1, with D perhaps matching TRBD1 or TRBD2 (5 bases each). V dropped 3 bases and J dropped 9 bases, with 24 bases sitting between them. Germline V gives CDR1 LNHNV, CDR2 YYDKDF (reference sequence). The length of the CDR3 is 17 residues. CDR3 bases: TGTGCCACCAGCAGCACTGACGGGACGGTAGCGTGGGGTGAGCAGTTCTTC. Protein: CATSSTDGTVAWGEQFF. Filled out from reference TRBV15 and TRBJ2-1, the complete variable domain reads DAMVIQNPRYQVTQFGKPVTLSCSQTLNHNVMYWYQQKSSQAPKLLFHYYDKDFNNEADTPDNFQSRRPNTSFCFLDIRSPGLGDTAMYLCATSSTDGTVAWGEQFFGPGTRLTVL.

This sequence joins TRBV6-1 and TRBJ1-6, with a possible D match to TRBD1 (6 bases). Trimming took off 6 bases at V and 5 bases at J, with 8 bases between the two ends. The CDR3 is 13 amino acids. Per the germline V gene, CDR1 is MNHNS and CDR2 is SASEGT. The CDR3 DNA is TGTGCCAGCAGCACAGGGAATAATTCACCCCTCCACTTT. Residues: CASSTGNNSPLHF.

This clonotype was picked up a small number of times. The V call is TRBV7-3, the J call TRBJ2-2, with D possibly matching TRBD2 (6 bases). This CDR3 has 15 residues. The V gene lost 3 bases and the J gene lost 1 base, with 9 bases spanning the gap. The germline gives CDR1 SGHTA, CDR2 FQGTGA. The CDR3 protein is CASSLTSRNTGELFF. CDR3 coding DNA: TGTGCCAGCAGCTTGACTAGTAGGAACACCGGGGAGCTGTTTTTT.

The sample holds many counts of this clonotype. The gene calls are TRBV12-3 or TRBV12-4 and TRBJ1-3, with no clear D. The CDR3 has 13 amino acids. V was cut by 3 bases and J by 4 bases, with 7 bases left in between. This CDR3 is CASSFTGGNTIYF. CDR3 DNA sequence: TGTGCCAGCAGTTTTACCGGCGGAAACACCATATATTTT.

This clonotype has at least ten counts. The chain is built from TRBV5-1 and TRBJ2-3; 9 positions match TRBD2. J gave up 2 bases and V 0 bases, and 10 bases lay outside the gene matches. Germline lookup yields CDR1 SGHRS and CDR2 YFSETQ. This CDR3 region has 18 residues. The CDR3 reads CASSLGSGSPLNTDTQYF. The DNA of the CDR3 is TGCGCCAGCAGCTTGGGTAGCGGGAGTCCCCTCAACACAGATACGCAGTATTTT.

The V call is TRBV3-1, the J call TRBJ1-2; D not resolved. V lost 4 bases and J 2 bases, leaving 11 bases between the germline ends. The CDR3 is made up of 14 amino acids. The germline V gene has CDR1 LGHDT and CDR2 YNNKEL (reference sequence). The CDR3 nucleotides are TGTGCCAGCAGCCGGGCGGAAGAGAACTATGGCTACACCTTC. Translation: CASSRAEENYGYTF.

This chain's CDR3 is CASSLSSSMGTGELFF. In DNA form, the CDR3 reads TGTGCCAGCAGTTTATCATCGAGCATGGGTACCGGGGAGCTGTTTTTT. The rearrangement uses TRBV28 and TRBJ2-2; unclear D gene. CDR1 is MDHEN, CDR2 SYDVKM, per germline. With 1 base removed from V and 5 bases from J, the gap between germline ends came to 14 bases. The CDR3 length is 16 residues. Filled out from reference TRBV28 and TRBJ2-2, the complete variable domain reads DVKVTQSSRYLVKRTGEKVFLECVQDMDHENMFWYRQDPGLGLRLIYFSYDVKMKEKGDIPEGYSVSREKKERFSLILESASTNQTSMYLCASSLSSSMGTGELFFGEGSRLTVL.

In this sample, this clonotype turned up a few times. This chain connects TRBV6-5 to TRBJ2-5; 7 bases line up with TRBD2. The CDR3 loop spans 15 amino acids. V shed 0 bases and J 2 bases; nucleotides not matched to a gene: 3. Germline V gives CDR1 MNHEY, CDR2 SVGAGI. The CDR3 spells CASSYSWGGQETQYF. Written as DNA, the CDR3 is TGTGCCAGCAGTTACTCGTGGGGGGGGCAAGAGACCCAGTACTTC.

The chain carries TRBV6-5 and TRBJ2-3; D perhaps matches TRBD2 (6 bases). Germline lookup yields CDR1 MNHEY and CDR2 SVGAGI. This CDR3 is built from 14 residues. V lost 2 bases to trimming and J lost 4 bases, with 10 bases between them. This CDR3 reads CASSYATRADTQYF. The CDR3 coding sequence is TGTGCCAGCAGTTACGCGACTAGAGCAGATACGCAGTATTTT.

The chain recombines TRBV19 with TRBJ2-2; 8 nucleotides line up with TRBD1. Germline CDR1 reads LNHDA; CDR2 reads SQIVND (reference sequence). Trimming at V came to 3 bases and at J to 4 bases, leaving 1 base not matched to a gene. The CDR3 has 14 amino acids. Here the CDR3 reads CASSMGQVTGELFF. Here the CDR3 DNA reads TGTGCCAGTAGTATGGGACAGGTCACCGGGGAGCTGTTTTTT.

The genes are TRBV15 and TRBJ2-5, with 12 bases lining up with TRBD2. The V segment lost 0 bases and the J segment 5 bases; nucleotides outside the gene matches: 4. The CDR3 has 16 amino acids. Germline V lookup: CDR1 LNHNV, CDR2 YYDKDF (reference sequence). The CDR3 bases are TGTGCCACCAGCAGAGATTGGACTAGCGGGGTGGAGACCCAGTACTTC. Its protein is CATSRDWTSGVETQYF.

The genes are TRBV2 and TRBJ1-1, with 7 bases aligning to TRBD1. This CDR3 has 13 residues. Germline CDR1 and CDR2: SNHLY and FYNNEI. V gave up 7 bases and J gave up 4 bases; unmatched junction bases: 6. CDR3 DNA: TGTGCCAGCATAACAGGGGTGGGCACTGAAGCTTTCTTT. It yields the protein CASITGVGTEAFF.

The rearrangement links TRBV12-3 or TRBV12-4 to TRBJ2-7; D is unresolved. The CDR3 extends over 15 amino acids. The V gene lost 2 bases and the J gene lost 0 bases, with 11 bases spanning the gap. CDR3 sequence: CASSLSSGYSYEQYV. The CDR3 region has the DNA TGTGCCAGCAGTTTATCCTCAGGCTACTCCTACGAGCAGTACGTC.

For the CDR3, the DNA is TGTGCCAGCAGCCGAAGACAGGGAGTAGGCGAGCAGTACTTC. Translating it yields CASSRRQGVGEQYF. V usage is TRBV2 and J usage is TRBJ2-7; TRBD1 matches 7 bases. The CDR3 runs 14 residues. Trimming at V came to 6 bases and at J to 6 bases, leaving 11 bases not matched to a gene. The germline gives CDR1 SNHLY, CDR2 FYNNEI.

CDR3 loop: CSARSQGSTGELFF. In DNA form, the CDR3 reads TGCAGTGCTCGCTCACAGGGTTCCACCGGGGAGCTGTTTTTT. This chain links TRBV20-1 with TRBJ2-2; maybe TRBD1 (6 bases). This CDR3 comprises 14 residues. Germline V gene sequence: CDR1 DFQATT, CDR2 SNEGSKA (reference sequence). V lost 5 bases and J 4 bases, leaving 14 bases between the germline ends.

V usage is TRBV24-1 and J usage is TRBJ1-1, with D unclear. Germline V gene lookup returns CDR1 KGHDR and CDR2 SFDVKD. V dropped 3 bases and J dropped 1 base, with 5 bases sitting between them. The CDR3 loop spans 13 amino acids. The CDR3 spells CATSDQQNTEAFF. DNA of the CDR3: TGTGCCACCAGTGATCAACAGAACACTGAAGCTTTCTTT.

The chain combines TRBV12-3 or TRBV12-4 with TRBJ2-3, with D perhaps being TRBD1 or TRBD2 (6 bases each). The CDR3 length is 16 residues. The germline V and J ends were trimmed by 6 bases and 4 bases, with 20 bases remaining between them. CDR3 residues: CASRPYPSGAADTQYF. As DNA, the CDR3 is TGTGCCAGCAGGCCGTACCCTTCGGGGGCAGCAGATACGCAGTATTTT.

This clonotype appeared a few times. The chain carries TRBV5-5 and TRBJ1-1; D uncertain. Germline CDR1 SGHKS, CDR2 YYEKEE (reference sequence). Deletions cut 2 bases from V and 11 bases from J, with 19 bases between. The CDR3 runs to 14 residues. The chain's CDR3 is CASSFRTAEPRAFF. CDR3 bases: TGTGCCAGCAGCTTCCGTACCGCCGAACCGAGGGCTTTCTTT.

Ten or more counts support this clonotype. The CDR3 is CASSQEGVQGPEAFF. In DNA, the CDR3 is TGTGCCAGCAGCCAAGAAGGTGTACAGGGGCCTGAAGCTTTCTTT. The chain links TRBV3-1 to TRBJ1-1, with 7 bases that match TRBD1. The V gene's germline CDR1 is LGHDT and CDR2 YNNKEL (reference sequence). CDR3 length equals 15 residues. J lost 6 bases, V lost 0 bases, and 7 bases had no gene match. The full variable domain, completed using reference TRBV3-1 and TRBJ1-1, is DTAVSQTPKYLVTQMGNDKSIKCEQNLGHDTMYWYKQDSKKFLKIMFSYNNKELIINETVPNRFSPKSPDKAHLNLHINSLELGDSAVYFCASSQEGVQGPEAFFGQGTRLTVV.